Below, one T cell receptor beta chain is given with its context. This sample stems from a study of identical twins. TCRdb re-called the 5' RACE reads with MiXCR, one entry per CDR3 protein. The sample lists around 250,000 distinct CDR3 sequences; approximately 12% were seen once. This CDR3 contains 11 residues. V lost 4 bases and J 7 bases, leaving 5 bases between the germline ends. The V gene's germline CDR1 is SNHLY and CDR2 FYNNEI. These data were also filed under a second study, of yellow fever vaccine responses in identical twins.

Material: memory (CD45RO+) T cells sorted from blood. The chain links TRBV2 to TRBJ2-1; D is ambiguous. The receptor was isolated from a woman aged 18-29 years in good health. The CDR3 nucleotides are TGTGCCAGCAGTGGACAAAATGAGCAGTTCTTC. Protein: CASSGQNEQFF.